Detailed here is one T cell receptor (beta chain). The authors' processing: It was from reference gene primer amplification that nucleated cell counts were estimated. Profiled with immunoSEQ multiplex PCR; TCRdb holds only in-frame clones, not every one. V, J and clone size reflect that table, while D and trimming were determined from the DNA. Here the sample spans 450,000 to 500,000 clones, approximately 83% being singletons. V gave up 3 bases and J gave up 4 bases; unmatched junction bases: 5. Germline lookup yields CDR1 SGDLS and CDR2 YYNGEE. The length of the CDR3 is 15 residues. The sample originates from a study of blood T cell repertoires in COVID-19. In the study overall: Italy, Spain and the United States were the sources of the convalescent and acute COVID-19 samples. The analysed material was cDNA or gDNA that came from T cells, B-cell-depleted T cells, or PBMCs.

Specimen: peripheral blood. This clonotype was obtained from a human donor in a cohort sampled during active COVID-19. This chain links TRBV9 with TRBJ2-4, with 9 nucleotides matching TRBD1. CDR3 in amino acids: CASSATGGLKNIQYF. CDR3 DNA sequence: TGTGCCAGCAGCGCCACAGGGGGCCTGAAAAACATTCAGTACTTC.